This T cell receptor (beta chain) was identified during a study of blood T cell repertoires in COVID-19. Study context: Some COVID-19 samples were acute and others convalescent; all came from the United States, Italy and Spain. T cells, B-cell-depleted T cells, or PBMCs provided the cDNA or gDNA that served as material.

There are a few counts of this clone. Deletions cut 6 bases from V and 4 bases from J, with 9 bases between. CDR3 size: 13 residues. Authors' processing steps: Reference gene primer amplification gave nucleated cell count estimates. Sequenced by immunoSEQ multiplex PCR; TCRdb stores in-frame clones only, minus some. That table gives V, J and clone size, and the DNA gave D and trimming. The sample lists 200,000 to 250,000 clones, under 85% occurring once. In Seattle, patients joined the study during active infection and were tracked longitudinally. The receptor comes from a woman between 25 and 40 years old with COVID-19, enrolled during active disease. V and J are TRBV12-3 or TRBV12-4 and TRBJ2-2; tentative D call: TRBD1 (6 bases). Sequencing was carried out using peripheral blood. CDR3 amino acids: CASSIQGTGELFF. The CDR3 DNA is TGTGCCAGCAGCATACAGGGCACCGGGGAGCTGTTTTTT.